Reported below is one TCR beta chain. The germline CDR1 and CDR2 sequences are SGHVS and FQNEAQ. This CDR3 region has 15 residues. V was clipped by 5 bases and J by 4 bases; unmatched bases: 10. This sample is drawn from a study of blood T cell repertoires in COVID-19. Original analysis: Estimation of nucleated cell counts relied on the amplification of reference gene primers. Sequenced by immunoSEQ multiplex PCR; TCRdb stores in-frame clones only, minus some. V, J and clone size derive from that table, while D and trimming were established from the DNA sequence. The sample lists some 250,000 clones; roughly four fifths were seen once.

The sequenced sample consisted of peripheral blood. The V and J genes are TRBV7-8 and TRBJ1-1; 7 bases map to TRBD1. The TCR originated in a woman aged 18-29 years with acute or convalescent COVID-19. This CDR3 reads CASSPQAAGGTEAFF. The CDR3 DNA is TGTGCCAGCAGCCCCCAAGCGGCAGGGGGCACTGAAGCTTTCTTT.